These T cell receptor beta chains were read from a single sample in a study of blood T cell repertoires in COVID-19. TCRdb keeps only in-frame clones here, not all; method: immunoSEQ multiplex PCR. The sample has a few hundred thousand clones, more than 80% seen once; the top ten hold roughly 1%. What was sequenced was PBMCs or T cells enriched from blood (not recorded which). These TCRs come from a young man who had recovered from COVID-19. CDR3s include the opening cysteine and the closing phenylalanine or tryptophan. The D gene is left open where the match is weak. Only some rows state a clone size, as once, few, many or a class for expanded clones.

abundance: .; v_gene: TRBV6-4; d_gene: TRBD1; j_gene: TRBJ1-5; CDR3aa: CASRKTGGSNQPQHF; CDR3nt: TGTGCCAGCAGGAAAACAGGGGGAAGCAATCAGCCCCAGCATTTT
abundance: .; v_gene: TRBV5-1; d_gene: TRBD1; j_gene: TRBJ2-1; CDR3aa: CASSPSGTGNYEQFF; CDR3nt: TGCGCCAGCAGCCCCTCCGGGACAGGGAACTATGAGCAGTTCTTC
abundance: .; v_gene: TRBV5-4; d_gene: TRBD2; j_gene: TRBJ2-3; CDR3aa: CASRPGLAGGNTDTQYF; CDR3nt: TGTGCCAGCAGGCCCGGACTAGCGGGCGGAAACACAGATACGCAGTATTTT
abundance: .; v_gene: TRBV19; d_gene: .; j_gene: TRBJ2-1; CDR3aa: CASSMGLGSYNEQFF; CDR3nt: TGTGCCAGTAGTATGGGGCTAGGCTCCTACAATGAGCAGTTCTTC
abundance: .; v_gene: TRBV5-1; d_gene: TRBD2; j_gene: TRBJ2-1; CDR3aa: CASSTTSGATYNEQFF; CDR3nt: TGCGCCAGCAGCACCACTAGCGGGGCCACCTACAATGAGCAGTTCTTC
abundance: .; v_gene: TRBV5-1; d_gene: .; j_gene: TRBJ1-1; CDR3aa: CASSLWGPTEAFF; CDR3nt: TGCGCCAGCAGCTTGTGGGGGCCGACTGAAGCTTTCTTT
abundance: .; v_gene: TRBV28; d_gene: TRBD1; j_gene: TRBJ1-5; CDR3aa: CASSSMTGGNQPQHF; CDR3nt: TGTGCCAGCAGTTCCATGACAGGGGGCAATCAGCCCCAGCATTTT
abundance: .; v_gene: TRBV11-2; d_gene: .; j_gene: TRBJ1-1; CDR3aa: CASSSGINTEAFF; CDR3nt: TGTGCCAGCAGCTCAGGCATTAACACTGAAGCTTTCTTT
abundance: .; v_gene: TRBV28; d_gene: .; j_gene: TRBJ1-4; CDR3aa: CASSPLTGFDEKLFF; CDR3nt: TGTGCCAGCAGTCCCCTGACAGGATTCGATGAAAAACTGTTTTTT
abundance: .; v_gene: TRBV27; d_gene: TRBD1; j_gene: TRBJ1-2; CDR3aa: CASKGQTMTPNYGYTF; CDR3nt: TGTGCCAGCAAGGGACAGACAATGACGCCTAACTATGGCTACACCTTC
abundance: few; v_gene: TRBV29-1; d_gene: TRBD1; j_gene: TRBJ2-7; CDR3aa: CSVNRGPSEQYF; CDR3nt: TGCAGCGTTAACAGGGGGCCGAGCGAGCAGTACTTC
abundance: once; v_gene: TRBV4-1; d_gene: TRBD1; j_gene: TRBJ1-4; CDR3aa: CASSQPNRGTGEKLFF; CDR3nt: TGCGCCAGCAGCCAGCCTAACAGGGGCACTGGGGAAAAACTGTTTTTT
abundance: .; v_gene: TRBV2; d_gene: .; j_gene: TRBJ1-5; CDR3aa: CASSDRGASNQPQHF; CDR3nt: TGTGCCAGCAGTGATCGGGGGGCGAGCAATCAGCCCCAGCATTTT
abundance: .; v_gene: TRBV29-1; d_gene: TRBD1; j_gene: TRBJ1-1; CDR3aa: CSAMEGADTEAFF; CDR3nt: TGCAGCGCCATGGAGGGGGCGGACACTGAAGCTTTCTTT
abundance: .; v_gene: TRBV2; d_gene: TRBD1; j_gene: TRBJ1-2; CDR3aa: CASSVQGQGYGYTF; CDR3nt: TGTGCCAGCAGTGTCCAGGGACAGGGGTATGGCTACACCTTC
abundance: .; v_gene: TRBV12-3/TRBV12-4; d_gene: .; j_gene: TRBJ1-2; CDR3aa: CASSPGYNYGYTF; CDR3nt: TGTGCCAGCAGCCCCGGTTATAACTATGGCTACACCTTC
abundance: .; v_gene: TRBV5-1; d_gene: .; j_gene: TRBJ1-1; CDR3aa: CASSHGQSNTEAFF; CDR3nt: TGCGCCAGCAGCCATGGGCAGTCGAACACTGAAGCTTTCTTT
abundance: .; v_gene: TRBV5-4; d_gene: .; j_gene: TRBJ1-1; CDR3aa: CASSLRGGSEAFF; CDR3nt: TGTGCCAGCAGCTTGAGGGGGGGATCTGAAGCTTTCTTT
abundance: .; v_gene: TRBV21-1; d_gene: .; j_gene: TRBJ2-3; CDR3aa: CASQYNRDRGADTQYF; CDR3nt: TGTGCCAGCCAATATAACCGGGACAGGGGGGCAGATACGCAGTATTTT
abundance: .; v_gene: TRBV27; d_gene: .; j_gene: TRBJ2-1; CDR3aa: CASSAGGEQFF; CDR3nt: TGTGCCAGCAGTGCGGGCGGTGAGCAGTTCTTC